This TCR beta chain was captured in a study of cytomegalovirus exposure and HLA in healthy donors. CDR1 and CDR2 from the germline V gene are LGHNA and YSLEER. The CDR3 covers 17 residues. J lost 6 bases, V lost 4 bases, and 14 bases had no gene match. Primers for the PCR totalled 60 Vbeta and 13 Jbeta. TCRdb's copy holds only in-frame clones and misses some; the assay was immunoSEQ multiplex PCR. Of approximately 100,000 clones in the sample, around 84% were seen once. The chain uses TRBV4-3 and TRBJ2-1, with 8 bases fitting TRBD1. Input material: PBMCs. This sequence originates from a woman younger than 35 in good health and CMV-seronegative. The CDR3 region has the DNA TGCGCCAGCAGCCGATTACAGGGGGTGAGATCTGGCAATGAGCAGTTCTTC. It specifies CASSRLQGVRSGNEQFF.